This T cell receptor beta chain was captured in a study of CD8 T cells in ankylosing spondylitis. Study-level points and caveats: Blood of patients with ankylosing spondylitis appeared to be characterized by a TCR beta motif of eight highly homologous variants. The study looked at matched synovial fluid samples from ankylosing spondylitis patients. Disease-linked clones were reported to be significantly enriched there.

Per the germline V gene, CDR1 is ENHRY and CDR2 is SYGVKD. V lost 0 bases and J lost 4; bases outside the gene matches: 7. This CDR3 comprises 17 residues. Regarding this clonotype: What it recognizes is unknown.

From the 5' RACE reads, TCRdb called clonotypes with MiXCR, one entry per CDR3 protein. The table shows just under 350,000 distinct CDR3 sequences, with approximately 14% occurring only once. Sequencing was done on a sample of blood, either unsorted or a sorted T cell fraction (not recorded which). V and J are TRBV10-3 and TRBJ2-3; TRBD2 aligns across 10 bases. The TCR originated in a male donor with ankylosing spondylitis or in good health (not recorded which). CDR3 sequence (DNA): TGTGCCATCAGTGAGTCTCTAGCGGGAGAGTATTCAGATACGCAGTATTTT. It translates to CAISESLAGEYSDTQYF.